This entry lists 17 T cell receptor beta chains sequenced from one sample in a study of shared clonotypes between healthy human individuals. Using immunoSEQ multiplex PCR, the repertoire was profiled, and TCRdb retains in-frame clones only, with some absent. This sample has more than 1.2 million clones, with roughly 98.5% found just once. Sequenced: naive CD4+ T cells sorted from blood. This sample's subset: CD45RA+ positively selected. All receptors derive from a man younger than 40 in good health.

This clone was picked up one time. V usage is TRBV28 and J usage is TRBJ2-1; the match to TRBD1 covers 9 bases. CDR3 size: 14 residues. Trimming removed 3 bases from V and 8 bases from J; junction bases left unmatched: 5. Germline V gene lookup returns CDR1 MDHEN and CDR2 SYDVKM. The CDR3 here is CASSFRQGGDEQFF. The CDR3 region has the DNA TGTGCCAGCAGTTTTAGACAGGGGGGCGATGAGCAGTTCTTC.

The V gene is TRBV29-1, the J gene TRBJ2-5; TRBD2 aligns across 10 bases. With 1 base clipped from V and 4 bases from J, the junction kept 3 bases outside the gene matches. Looked up from germline, CDR1 is SQVTM and CDR2 is ANQGSEA. There are 14 residues in the CDR3. In nucleotides, the CDR3 is TGCAGCGTTGAAGGGAGACTAGCGGGAGAGACCCAGTACTTC. This sequence encodes CSVEGRLAGETQYF.

The V gene is TRBV11-1, the J gene TRBJ1-2, with D unresolved. This CDR3 has 15 residues. V was pared by 0 bases and J by 5 bases, with 13 bases between. Germline CDR1 is SGHAT and CDR2 is FQDESV (reference sequence). The DNA for the CDR3 is TGTGCCAGCAGCTTAGCGGCAGGTCGGCGGTATGGCTACACCTTC. Protein product: CASSLAAGRRYGYTF.

The CDR3 loop is CASSMTRLPYNEQFF. The CDR3 nucleotides read TGTGCCAGTAGTATGACTAGGCTCCCCTACAATGAGCAGTTCTTC. This rearrangement joins TRBV19 to TRBJ2-1; a weak D match, TRBD2 (6 bases). The ends were cut back, 3 bases at V and 2 bases at J, with 11 bases in the middle. The CDR3 is made up of 15 amino acids. Germline lookup yields CDR1 LNHDA and CDR2 SQIVND (reference sequence).

V usage is TRBV6-1 and J usage is TRBJ2-1; unclear D gene. Trimming left V 0 bases short and J 12 bases short, with 9 bases between. Germline V CDR1 and CDR2: MNHNS, SASEGT. The length of the CDR3 is 12 residues. The CDR3 nucleotides read TGTGCCAGCAGTGAAGCCGGAATACCGCAGTTCTTC. Protein: CASSEAGIPQFF.

This chain connects TRBV4-1 to TRBJ2-7, with 7 bases identical to TRBD1. CDR3 size: 15 residues. V lost 2 bases to trimming and J lost 3 bases; unmatched junction nucleotides: 7. Germline V gene lookup returns CDR1 MGHRA and CDR2 YSYEKL. CDR3: CASSQTGVLLYEQYF. The DNA for the CDR3 is TGCGCCAGCAGCCAAACAGGGGTACTCCTCTACGAGCAGTACTTC.

V is TRBV28 and J is TRBJ2-7; possible D gene TRBD2, 5 bases. V lost 4 bases and J 3 bases, leaving 10 bases between the germline ends. The CDR3 contains 13 residues. CDR1 MDHEN and CDR2 SYDVKM come from the germline V gene. The DNA of the CDR3 is TGTGCCAGCAGTTCCCCCCGGGGCTACGAGCAGTACTTC. As protein: CASSSPRGYEQYF.

The CDR3: CVTTPNRTGGSCGNIQYF. The CDR3 DNA follows: TGTGTCACCACCCCTAATAGGACAGGGGGCTCGTGTGGAAACATTCAGTACTTC. The rearrangement links TRBV19 to TRBJ2-4; 11 nucleotides agree with TRBD1. There are 18 residues in the CDR3. CDR1 LNHDA and CDR2 SQIVND come from the germline V gene (reference sequence).

This chain links TRBV18 with TRBJ2-3, with 7 bases fitting TRBD1. CDR3 length: 17 amino acids. The V segment lost 3 bases and the J segment 0 bases; nucleotides outside the gene matches: 9. Per the germline V gene, CDR1 is KGHSH and CDR2 is LQKENI. The CDR3 sequence: CASSPKMTGPSTDTQYF. The CDR3 DNA is TGTGCCAGCTCACCTAAAATGACAGGGCCTAGCACAGATACGCAGTATTTT.

This chain connects TRBV5-4 to TRBJ2-3; 13 positions agree with TRBD2. The CDR3 consists of 16 residues. CDR1 and CDR2 from the germline V gene are SGHNT and YYREEE (reference sequence). With V trimmed by 4 bases and J by 3 bases, 5 bases remained unmatched. The CDR3 loop reads CASSPGLAGLTDTQYF. CDR3 in DNA: TGTGCCAGCAGCCCGGGACTAGCGGGATTAACAGATACGCAGTATTTT.

The chain couples TRBV13 to TRBJ2-1; 7 positions agree with TRBD2. The CDR3 is 15 amino acids. V was pared by 2 bases and J by 4 bases, with 5 bases of the junction left unmatched. In germline, CDR1 is PRHDT, CDR2 FYEKMQ (reference sequence). The CDR3 nucleotides are TGTGCCAGCAGCTTAAGAGCGGGATTGTACAATGAGCAGTTCTTC. Protein product: CASSLRAGLYNEQFF. The complete variable domain, with remaining parts taken from reference TRBV13 and TRBJ2-1, reads AAGVIQSPRHLIKEKRETATLKCYPIPRHDTVYWYQQGPGQDPQFLISFYEKMQSDKGSIPDRFSAQQFSDYHSELNMSSLELGDSALYFCASSLRAGLYNEQFFGPGTRLTVL.

This sequence joins TRBV2 and TRBJ2-7; D possibly corresponds to TRBD2 (6 bases). The V end was cut by 11 bases, the J end by 4 bases, with 12 bases between. This CDR3 comprises 11 residues. Looked up from germline, CDR1 is SNHLY and CDR2 is FYNNEI. The CDR3 DNA is TGTGCCGGCGTCCGGGGGTACGAGCAGTACTTC. Residues: CAGVRGYEQYF.

As to this clone: Other DNA sequences in the same sample also yield this CDR3. This chain links TRBV18 with TRBJ2-5; D is ambiguous. Looked up from germline, CDR1 is KGHSH and CDR2 is LQKENI. The V end was cut by 2 bases, the J end by 3 bases, with 4 bases between. CDR3 length equals 12 residues. This CDR3 reads CASSPTEETQYF. CDR3 nucleotides: TGTGCCAGCTCACCAACAGAAGAGACCCAGTACTTC.

The chain employs TRBV7-8 and TRBJ2-1, with 12 positions matching TRBD2. CDR1 and CDR2 from the germline V gene are SGHVS and FQNEAQ. V lost 5 bases to trimming and J lost 3 bases; unmatched junction nucleotides: 8. CDR3 length equals 17 residues. The CDR3 protein is CASSARLAGVLYNEQFF. In nucleotides, the CDR3 is TGTGCCAGCAGCGCCAGACTAGCGGGAGTCCTCTACAATGAGCAGTTCTTC.

The chain employs TRBV5-1 and TRBJ2-5; a possible D gene is TRBD2 (6 bases). This CDR3 contains 18 residues. Germline values: CDR1 SGHRS, CDR2 YFSETQ. Trimming stripped 4 bases from V and 5 bases from J, with 27 bases between. CDR3 nucleotides: TGCGCCAGCAGCCTACCCGCGGGGAGAGGGTTGGACGGGGAGACCCAGTACTTC. It translates to CASSLPAGRGLDGETQYF.

The genes are TRBV6-6 and TRBJ1-5; tentatively, D is TRBD1 (5 bases). V gave up 6 bases and J gave up 5 bases, with 17 bases separating them. This CDR3 has 15 residues. CDR1 MNHNY and CDR2 SVGAGI come from the germline V gene (reference sequence). As DNA, the CDR3 is TGTGCCAGCAGCAAAACGGGGACGTCCTATCAGCCCCAGCATTTT. It is translated as CASSKTGTSYQPQHF.

The chain combines TRBV28 with TRBJ1-5; TRBD1 aligns across 8 bases. The V gene end was trimmed by 5 bases and the J gene end by 5 bases; junction bases not matched to a gene: 8. The CDR3 covers 15 residues. Looked up from germline, CDR1 is MDHEN and CDR2 is SYDVKM. The CDR3 region has the DNA TGTGCCAGCAGTAGAGCAGGGGGCGGGTATCAGCCCCAGCATTTT. It is translated as CASSRAGGGYQPQHF.